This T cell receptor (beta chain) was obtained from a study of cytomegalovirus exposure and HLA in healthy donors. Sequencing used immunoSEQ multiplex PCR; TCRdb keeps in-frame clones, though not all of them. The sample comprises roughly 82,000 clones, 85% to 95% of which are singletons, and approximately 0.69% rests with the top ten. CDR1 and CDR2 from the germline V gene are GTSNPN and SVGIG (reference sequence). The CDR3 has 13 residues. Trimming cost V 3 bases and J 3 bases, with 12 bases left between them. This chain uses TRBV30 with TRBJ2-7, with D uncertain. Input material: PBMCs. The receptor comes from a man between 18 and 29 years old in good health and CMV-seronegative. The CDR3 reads CAWRVMGHYEQYF. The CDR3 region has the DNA TGTGCCTGGAGGGTCATGGGCCACTACGAGCAGTACTTC.